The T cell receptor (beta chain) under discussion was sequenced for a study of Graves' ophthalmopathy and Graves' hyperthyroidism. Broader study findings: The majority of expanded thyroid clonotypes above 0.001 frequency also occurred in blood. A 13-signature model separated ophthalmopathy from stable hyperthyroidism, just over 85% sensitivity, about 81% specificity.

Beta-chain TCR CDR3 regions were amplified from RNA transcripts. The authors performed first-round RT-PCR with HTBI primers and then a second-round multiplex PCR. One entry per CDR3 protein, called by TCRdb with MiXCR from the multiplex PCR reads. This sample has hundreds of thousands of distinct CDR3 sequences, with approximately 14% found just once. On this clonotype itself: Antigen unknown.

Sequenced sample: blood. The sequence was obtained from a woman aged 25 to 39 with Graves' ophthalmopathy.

As DNA, the CDR3 is TGCGCCAGCAGCCCCTTAGCGGGAAAAGAGACCCAGTACTTC. This codes for CASSPLAGKETQYF. V and J are TRBV5-1 and TRBJ2-5; 8 nucleotides agree with TRBD2. Trimming took 4 bases from V and 3 from J; bases not matched to a gene: 5. This CDR3 spans 14 amino acids. Germline CDR1 reads SGHRS; CDR2 reads YFSETQ.